This section outlines one T cell receptor beta chain sequence together with its context. For each CDR3 protein, TCRdb gives one entry from its re-call of the 5' RACE reads, without DNA. The sample includes about 260,000 distinct CDR3 sequences. The data are from a study of T cells expressing NK-cell markers. Study at large: One of eight sequenced donors was HCMV-seronegative; the other seven were seropositive.

CDR1 is SNHLY and CDR2 is FYNNEI in the germline V gene. The CDR3 length is 14 residues. The chain couples TRBV2 to TRBJ1-4. Sequencing input: blood T cells: a sorted CD56 or NKG2C T cell subset, CD4+ or CD8+ T cells, or bulk PBMC T cells (not recorded which). The receptor comes from a man aged 18 to 29 in good health. The CDR3 reads CASSDGAVREKLFF. Complete variable domain (other parts from reference TRBV2 and TRBJ1-4): EPEVTQTPSHQVTQMGQEVILRCVPISNHLYFYWYRQILGQKVEFLVSFYNNEISEKSEIFDDQFSVERPDGSNFTLKIRSTKLEDSAMYFCASSDGAVREKLFFGSGTQLSVL.